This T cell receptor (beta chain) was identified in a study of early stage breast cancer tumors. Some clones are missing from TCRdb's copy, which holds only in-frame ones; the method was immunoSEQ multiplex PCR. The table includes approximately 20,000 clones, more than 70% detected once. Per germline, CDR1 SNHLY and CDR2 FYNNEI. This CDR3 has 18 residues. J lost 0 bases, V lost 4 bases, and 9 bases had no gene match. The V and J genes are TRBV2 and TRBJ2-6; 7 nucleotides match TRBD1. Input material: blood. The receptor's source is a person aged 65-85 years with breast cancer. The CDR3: CASSGRQGPSSGANVLTF. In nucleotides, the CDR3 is TGTGCCAGCAGTGGGAGACAGGGCCCAAGCTCTGGGGCCAACGTCCTGACTTTC.